Listed below are T cell receptor beta chains from one sample, sequenced in a study of T cells in Graves' hyperthyroidism and ophthalmopathy. Each CDR3 protein is one row after TCRdb ran MiXCR on the multiplex PCR reads. The sample lists under 250,000 distinct CDR3 sequences; 15% to 20% were seen once. Sequences were obtained from blood. The receptors were sampled from a man aged 45 to 65 with Graves' hyperthyroidism. Both conserved end residues are part of each CDR3. The D gene is left open where the match is weak. The size entry is marked missing in some rows and otherwise reads once, few, many or a size class.

j_call v_call d_call clone_size cdr3_aa cdr3_nt
TRBJ1-2 TRBV4-2 TRBD1 many CASSQTGTGVGYTF TGTGCCAGCAGCCAGACCGGGACAGGGGTTGGCTACACCTTC
TRBJ2-5 TRBV13 - - CASSLVVGETQYF TGTGCCAGCAGCCTTGTGGTCGGAGAGACCCAGTACTTC
TRBJ2-3 TRBV5-1 TRBD1 - CASSSGQGRDTQYF TGCGCCAGCAGCTCAGGACAGGGGAGAGATACGCAGTATTTT
TRBJ1-2 TRBV6-1 TRBD1 many CASRDRTANYGYTF TGTGCCAGCAGGGACAGGACAGCTAACTATGGCTACACCTTC
TRBJ2-1 TRBV11-2 TRBD1 many CASSFATGTAYNEQFF TGTGCCAGCAGCTTTGCAACCGGGACAGCCTACAATGAGCAGTTCTTC
TRBJ1-4 TRBV18 - few CASSPAVNEKLFF TGTGCCAGCTCACCCGCGGTAAATGAAAAACTGTTTTTT
TRBJ2-7 TRBV20-1 - many CSARPMDNSYEQYF TGCAGTGCTAGACCCATGGACAACTCCTACGAGCAGTACTTC
TRBJ1-3 TRBV3-1 - many CASSPDRISGNTIYF TGTGCCAGCAGCCCAGACCGAATCTCTGGAAACACCATATATTTT
TRBJ2-1 TRBV3-1 - - CASSQALTSRYNEQFF TGTGCCAGCAGCCAAGCGTTAACTAGCCGGTACAATGAGCAGTTCTTC
TRBJ2-3 TRBV12-3/TRBV12-4 - many CASSFSSSTDTQYF TGTGCCAGCAGTTTCAGTAGTAGCACAGATACGCAGTATTTT
TRBJ2-2 TRBV12-5 - once CASGLVVHRPNTGELFF TGTGCTAGTGGTTTGGTAGTTCACAGACCGAACACCGGGGAGCTGTTTTTT
TRBJ2-7 TRBV30 TRBD1 - CAWETGNSYEQYF TGTGCCTGGGAGACAGGGAATAGCTACGAGCAGTACTTC
TRBJ1-1 TRBV18 TRBD1 many CASSPGQGMRSNTEAFF TGTGCCAGCTCACCCGGACAGGGGATGAGGTCGAACACTGAAGCTTTCTTT
TRBJ1-1 TRBV30 - many CAWSGGPGGAFF TGTGCCTGGAGTGGGGGCCCTGGGGGAGCTTTCTTT
TRBJ2-7 TRBV11-2 - many CASSLFSGEAYEQYF TGTGCCAGCAGCTTATTTTCGGGAGAAGCCTACGAGCAGTACTTC
TRBJ2-6 TRBV10-3 - few CAISLQAAGANVLTF TGTGCCATCAGTCTACAGGCCGCTGGGGCCAACGTCCTGACTTTC
TRBJ2-3 TRBV7-2 TRBD2 few CASRRTSGSVDTQYF TGTGCCAGCAGGCGGACTAGCGGGAGCGTAGATACGCAGTATTTT
TRBJ2-3 TRBV6-1 - many CASSSPEDTQYF TGTGCCAGCAGTTCTCCCGAGGATACGCAGTATTTT
TRBJ2-1 TRBV19 TRBD2 - CASSKTSGRDEQFF TGTGCCAGTAGTAAGACTAGCGGGAGGGATGAGCAGTTCTTC
TRBJ2-2 TRBV25-1 TRBD2 few CASRQPGLAGDHVTGELFF TGTGCCAGCCGACAGCCGGGACTAGCGGGAGATCACGTCACCGGGGAGCTGTTTTTT
TRBJ2-7 TRBV12-3/TRBV12-4 TRBD1 many CASSLAGTGYEQYF TGTGCCAGCAGTTTAGCCGGGACAGGGTACGAGCAGTACTTC
TRBJ1-1 TRBV27 - - CASSRDGVNTEAFF TGTGCCAGCAGCCGGGACGGTGTGAACACTGAAGCTTTCTTT
TRBJ2-7 TRBV6-1 TRBD1 many CASRKQGAREQYF TGTGCCAGCAGAAAACAGGGGGCGCGGGAGCAGTACTTC
TRBJ1-5 TRBV7-9 - few CASSLSSQYNQPQHF TGTGCCAGCAGCTTATCGAGTCAGTATAATCAGCCCCAGCATTTT
TRBJ2-3 TRBV27 - - CASSFPPISSEGQIMGDTQYF TGTGCCAGCAGTTTCCCCCCTATCAGTAGTGAGGGCCAGATCATGGGAGATACGCAGTATTTT
TRBJ2-1 TRBV19 - - CASSRYREGSSYNEQFF TGTGCCAGTAGTAGATACAGGGAAGGGAGCTCCTACAATGAGCAGTTCTTC
TRBJ2-1 TRBV6-1 - many CASGGLGGYNEQFF TGTGCCAGCGGGGGGCTAGGTGGATACAATGAGCAGTTCTTC
TRBJ1-2 TRBV15 - many CATSRAMGTNYGYTF TGTGCCACCAGCAGAGCAATGGGGACAAACTATGGCTACACCTTC
TRBJ2-3 TRBV27 - many CASARVGAEIRDTQYF TGTGCCAGCGCCAGAGTAGGAGCGGAGATTAGAGATACGCAGTATTTT
TRBJ1-1 TRBV28 - - CASSFGTNTEAFF TGTGCCAGCAGTTTTGGCACGAACACTGAAGCTTTCTTT
TRBJ2-3 TRBV10-3 TRBD2 few CAIAGGTDTQYF TGTGCCATCGCGGGAGGCACAGATACGCAGTATTTT
TRBJ2-7 TRBV15 TRBD1 few CATSRGDRGNEQYF TGTGCCACCAGCAGAGGGGACAGGGGAAACGAGCAGTACTTC
TRBJ1-3 TRBV9 - - CASSFTTGVNSGNTIYF TGTGCCAGCAGCTTTACAACCGGGGTAAACTCTGGAAACACCATATATTTT
TRBJ2-3 TRBV11-2 - - CASTWGGGHLSTDTQYF TGTGCCAGCACCTGGGGGGGGGGGCACCTTAGCACAGATACGCAGTATTTT
TRBJ1-6 TRBV4-2 - - CASSQRGGLDSPLHF TGTGCCAGCAGCCAAAGGGGAGGGTTGGATTCACCCCTCCACTTT
TRBJ2-1 TRBV3-1 - many CASSQEDRAPQFF TGTGCCAGCAGCCAAGAGGATAGAGCCCCCCAGTTCTTC
TRBJ2-2 TRBV4-1 - few CASSQVRSGELFF TGCGCCAGCAGCCAAGTCAGGAGCGGGGAGCTGTTTTTT
TRBJ1-1 TRBV5-1 - many CASSLAGGANGAFF TGCGCCAGCAGCTTGGCCGGGGGGGCGAACGGAGCTTTCTTT
TRBJ2-5 TRBV12-3/TRBV12-4 - many CASRSLGGRETQYF TGTGCCAGCAGGTCGCTAGGAGGCAGAGAGACCCAGTACTTC
TRBJ1-3 TRBV12-3/TRBV12-4 TRBD1 - CASSPTGGGENTIYF TGTGCCAGCAGTCCTACAGGGGGCGGCGAGAACACCATATATTTT
TRBJ2-3 TRBV6-5 TRBD2 - CASSYSFSGGRADTQYF TGTGCCAGCAGTTACTCGTTCTCGGGAGGGCGAGCAGATACGCAGTATTTT
TRBJ2-1 TRBV12-3/TRBV12-4 - many CASSPGLYNEQFF TGTGCCAGCAGCCCCGGGCTATACAATGAGCAGTTCTTC
TRBJ2-3 TRBV7-8 - many CASSLSAGWDTQYF TGTGCCAGCAGCTTATCCGCGGGATGGGATACGCAGTATTTT
TRBJ2-5 TRBV24-1 - many CATSDFRETQYF TGTGCCACCAGTGATTTTCGGGAGACCCAGTACTTC
TRBJ1-1 TRBV3-1 - many CASSHFGGGTEAFF TGTGCCAGCAGCCACTTTGGAGGGGGCACTGAAGCTTTCTTT
TRBJ2-1 TRBV3-1 - few CASSPYGSANEQFF TGTGCCAGCAGCCCGTATGGGAGCGCCAATGAGCAGTTCTTC
TRBJ2-1 TRBV18 - - CASSQTDSYNEQFF TGTGCCAGCTCTCAGACCGATTCCTACAATGAGCAGTTCTTC
TRBJ2-3 TRBV6-1 - - CANKRGDTQYF TGTGCCAACAAGAGAGGAGATACGCAGTATTTT
TRBJ2-7 TRBV5-1 TRBD2 - CASSLVSGRSSYEQYF TGCGCCAGCAGCTTGGTTAGCGGGAGGTCCTCCTACGAGCAGTACTTC
TRBJ1-2 TRBV28 TRBD1 many CATRRPGQDFQWYTF TGTGCCACCCGGCGTCCGGGACAGGACTTTCAGTGGTACACCTTC
TRBJ2-4 TRBV12-3/TRBV12-4 - - CASSLGLAKNIQYF TGTGCCAGCAGTTTAGGCCTAGCCAAAAACATTCAGTACTTC
TRBJ1-1 TRBV9 - few CASSPATRGGPEAFF TGTGCCAGCAGCCCCGCCACCAGGGGCGGGCCTGAAGCTTTCTTT
TRBJ2-3 TRBV30 TRBD1 many CACRTGVSTDTQYF TGTGCCTGCCGGACAGGGGTTAGCACAGATACGCAGTATTTT
TRBJ2-1 TRBV11-2 - - CASSRSLSNEQFF TGTGCCAGCAGCCGTAGTCTCTCCAATGAGCAGTTCTTC
TRBJ2-3 TRBV28 TRBD1 many CASTVPGQGTDTQYF TGTGCCAGCACCGTCCCGGGACAGGGAACAGATACGCAGTATTTT